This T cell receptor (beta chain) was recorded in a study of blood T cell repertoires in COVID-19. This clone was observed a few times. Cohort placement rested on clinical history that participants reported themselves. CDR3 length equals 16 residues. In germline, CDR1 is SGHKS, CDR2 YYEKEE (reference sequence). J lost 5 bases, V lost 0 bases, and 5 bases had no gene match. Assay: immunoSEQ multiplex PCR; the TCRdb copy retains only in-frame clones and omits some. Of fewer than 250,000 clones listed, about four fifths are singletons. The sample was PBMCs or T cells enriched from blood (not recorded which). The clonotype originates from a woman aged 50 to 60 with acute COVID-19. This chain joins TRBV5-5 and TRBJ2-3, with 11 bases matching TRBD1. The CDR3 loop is CASSLGRTGGLDTQYF. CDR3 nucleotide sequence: TGTGCCAGCAGCTTGGGGCGGACAGGGGGCCTAGATACGCAGTATTTT.